The entry below describes one TCR beta chain. The source of the sample is a study of technical replicates of blood from a few donors. Repertoires were generated with immunoSEQ multiplex PCR, while TCRdb's copy carries only in-frame clones and drops some. The sample carries about 79,000 clones, roughly 92% recorded once. The CDR3 consists of 16 residues. Trimming pared 0 bases from V and 5 bases from J, leaving 14 bases between. In germline, CDR1 is MGHRA, CDR2 YSYEKL. The sample consisted of T cells isolated from PBMCs. The chain links TRBV4-1 to TRBJ1-5, with D possibly TRBD1 on 6 matching bases. The receptor was derived from a human donor in good health. DNA for the CDR3: TGCGCCAGCAGCCAAGATTGGGGGCAGGGCTATCAGCCCCAGCATTTT. Its translation: CASSQDWGQGYQPQHF.